One and the same sample provided the 30 T cell receptor beta chains below, sequenced in a study of OX40 agonist ivuxolimab in advanced cancers. Clones were read by immunoSEQ multiplex PCR, and TCRdb kept only the in-frame ones, dropping some. There are about 69,000 clones in the sample; more than 85% occur only once, and less than 0.3% lies in the top ten. The source material was CD4+ or CD8+ T cells sorted from blood, sampled in a trial of the OX40 agonist ivuxolimab. All receptors derive from an adult with an advanced solid tumor such as melanoma, head and neck, liver or kidney cancer.

The V and J genes are TRBV28 and TRBJ2-1; perhaps TRBD1 as D (6 bases). Germline-derived CDR1 and CDR2 are MDHEN and SYDVKM. The CDR3 extends over 15 amino acids. Trimming took 6 bases from V and 4 from J, leaving 16 bases between them. The CDR3 DNA reads as TGTGCCAGCAGATACCGGACAGTTTTATACAATGAGCAGTTCTTC. Amino acid sequence: CASRYRTVLYNEQFF.

The V and J genes are TRBV2 and TRBJ2-3; D remains unclear. The CDR3 has 11 residues. With 6 bases removed from V and 1 base from J, the gap between germline ends came to 2 bases. CDR1 is SNHLY and CDR2 is FYNNEI in the germline V gene. The CDR3 nucleotides read TGTGCCAGCAGCCGCACAGATACGCAGTATTTT. It yields the protein CASSRTDTQYF.

The chain uses TRBV29-1 and TRBJ1-3; D is undetermined. The CDR3 totals 15 residues. Deletions cut 1 base from V and 0 bases from J, with 10 bases between. Germline CDR1 reads SQVTM; CDR2 reads ANQGSEA. CDR3 amino acids: CSVEGLGSSGNTIYF. The DNA of the CDR3 is TGCAGCGTTGAAGGCTTAGGGAGCTCTGGAAACACCATATATTTT.

With regard to this clone: This may be a read error: a much more frequent sequence differs by one nucleotide. The chain employs TRBV7-2 and TRBJ1-5, with D perhaps TRBD1 (5 bases). The V gene's germline CDR1 is SGHTA and CDR2 FQGNSA. The germline V and J ends were trimmed by 6 bases and 4 bases, with 10 bases remaining between them. The CDR3 runs 13 residues. The CDR3 spells CASRGAANQPQHF. In nucleotides, the CDR3 is TGTGCCAGCAGAGGGGCAGCGAATCAGCCCCAGCATTTT.

J is TRBJ2-7 and V is TRBV9; D possibly corresponds to TRBD2 (6 bases). The V end was cut by 0 bases, the J end by 9 bases, with 13 bases between. Per the germline V gene, CDR1 is SGDLS and CDR2 is YYNGEE. The CDR3 consists of 13 residues. CDR3 in DNA: TGTGCCAGCAGCGTAGGGTCGGGGGATTCGCAGTACTTC. Its protein product is CASSVGSGDSQYF.

The chain carries TRBV27 and TRBJ2-1; D is perhaps TRBD1 (6 bases). The germline gives CDR1 MNHEY, CDR2 SMNVEV (reference sequence). CDR3 length: 14 amino acids. Trimming left V 6 bases short and J 7 bases short, with 16 bases between. CDR3 residues: CASRGHIEPNEQFF. The CDR3 nucleotides are TGTGCCAGCAGGGGACACATAGAGCCAAATGAGCAGTTCTTC.

The rearrangement links TRBV27 to TRBJ2-5; 14 nucleotides agree with TRBD2. Per the germline V gene, CDR1 is MNHEY and CDR2 is SMNVEV (reference sequence). The CDR3 has 16 residues. V gave up 5 bases and J gave up 2 bases; unmatched junction bases: 4. CDR3 in amino acids: CASSLGLAGGQETQYF. In nucleotides, the CDR3 is TGTGCCAGCAGTCTAGGACTAGCGGGAGGACAAGAGACCCAGTACTTC.

The chain couples TRBV7-2 to TRBJ2-5; a possible D gene is TRBD2 (6 bases). Germline CDR1 reads SGHTA; CDR2 reads FQGNSA. This CDR3 contains 16 residues. The V and J ends lost 5 bases and 1 base respectively, with 17 bases between them. This CDR3 reads CASSAGLGRIQETQYF. DNA for the CDR3: TGTGCCAGCAGCGCGGGACTGGGGCGAATCCAAGAGACCCAGTACTTC.

This clone was recorded once. The chain links TRBV7-6 to TRBJ1-3; no firm D call. The CDR3 extends over 16 amino acids. Trimming stripped 1 base from V and 4 bases from J, with 14 bases between. Germline-derived CDR1 and CDR2 are SGHVS and FNYEAQ. The CDR3 protein is CASSLGGWATGNTIYF. Written as DNA, the CDR3 is TGTGCCAGCAGCTTAGGCGGGTGGGCTACAGGAAACACCATATATTTT.

The rearrangement joins TRBV6-1 to TRBJ2-1; TRBD2 might be the D (6 bases). The ends were cut back, 0 bases at V and 8 bases at J, with 14 bases in the middle. Germline CDR1 is MNHNS and CDR2 is SASEGT. There are 15 residues in the CDR3. CDR3 nucleotide sequence: TGTGCCAGCAGTGAAGCAGCGGAGGGGCGGTATGAGCAGTTCTTC. It translates to CASSEAAEGRYEQFF.

This clone appeared a single time. The chain links TRBV7-9 to TRBJ2-7; no clear D gene. The CDR3 loop spans 11 amino acids. Germline CDR1 reads SEHNR; CDR2 reads FQNEAQ (reference sequence). V dropped 5 bases and J dropped 4 bases, with 6 bases sitting between them. The CDR3 reads CASSREYEQYF. Written as DNA, the CDR3 is TGTGCCAGCAGCCGAGAATACGAGCAGTACTTC.

To note about this clone: In the same sample, other DNA sequences code for this CDR3. V usage is TRBV11-2 and J usage is TRBJ2-1, with 11 bases matching TRBD2. This CDR3 region has 16 residues. Unmatched junction bases numbered 6, after V lost 6 bases and J lost 2 bases. The germline gives CDR1 SGHAT, CDR2 FQNNGV. CDR3 in amino acids: CASRRTSGSTYNEQFF. As DNA, the CDR3 is TGTGCCAGCAGGAGAACTAGCGGGAGTACCTACAATGAGCAGTTCTTC.

This chain uses TRBV5-1 with TRBJ2-6; the D is unclear. The CDR3 is made up of 15 amino acids. Germline lookup yields CDR1 SGHRS and CDR2 YFSETQ. V lost 4 bases, J lost 0 bases, and 8 bases lay in between. Written as DNA, the CDR3 is TGCGCCAGCAGCCCAACAGCCTCTGGGGCCAACGTCCTGACTTTC. It yields the protein CASSPTASGANVLTF.

The chain links TRBV5-1 to TRBJ2-7, with 7 bases matching TRBD1. This CDR3 region has 15 residues. V gave up 0 bases and J gave up 2 bases; unmatched junction bases: 5. The germline CDR1 and CDR2 sequences are SGHRS and YFSETQ. The CDR3 loop is CASSLEGGFPYEQYF. The CDR3, as DNA: TGCGCCAGCAGCTTGGAAGGGGGCTTCCCCTACGAGCAGTACTTC.

CDR3 bases: TGTGCCAGCAGGGCACAGGGGAGCACTGAAGCTTTCTTT. Translated, it gives CASRAQGSTEAFF. V and J are TRBV6-6 and TRBJ1-1; 7 nucleotides line up with TRBD1. The V segment lost 6 bases and the J segment 4 bases; nucleotides outside the gene matches: 5. There are 13 residues in the CDR3. Per the germline V gene, CDR1 is MNHNY and CDR2 is SVGAGI (reference sequence).

V is TRBV29-1 and J is TRBJ1-5, with 8 bases identical to TRBD1. Unmatched junction bases numbered 7, after V lost 7 bases and J lost 5 bases. From germline, CDR1 is SQVTM and CDR2 ANQGSEA. The CDR3 is 13 amino acids. In nucleotides, the CDR3 is TGCAGCGCCGGCTCAGGGGGCGATCAGCCCCAGCATTTT. Amino acids: CSAGSGGDQPQHF.

The chain carries TRBV5-1 and TRBJ2-3; maybe TRBD2 (5 bases). The CDR3 contains 16 residues. Deletions cut 0 bases from V and 0 bases from J, with 11 bases between. Germline V CDR1 and CDR2: SGHRS, YFSETQ. The CDR3 sequence: CASSLAAAGSTDTQYF. The DNA of the CDR3 is TGCGCCAGCAGCTTGGCCGCGGCGGGTAGCACAGATACGCAGTATTTT.

V gene TRBV15 combines with J gene TRBJ2-1; possible D gene TRBD1, 6 bases. In germline, CDR1 is LNHNV, CDR2 YYDKDF (reference sequence). This CDR3 is built from 14 residues. Trimming removed 3 bases from V and 2 bases from J, with 8 bases in between. As DNA, the CDR3 is TGTGCCACCAGCAGGAAGGGGGCCTACAATGAGCAGTTCTTC. It yields the protein CATSRKGAYNEQFF.

This rearrangement joins TRBV9 to TRBJ2-3; 10 nucleotides agree with TRBD2. The trim removed 2 bases at V and 6 bases at J, leaving 6 bases unmatched. Germline CDR1 SGDLS, CDR2 YYNGEE. The CDR3 extends over 15 amino acids. Written as DNA, the CDR3 is TGTGCCAGCAGCGTGGCTAGCGGGAGTTGGGATACGCAGTATTTT. Protein sequence: CASSVASGSWDTQYF.

The CDR3 DNA sequence: TGTGCCAGCAGCTTCAGGGGGTCTGGAAACACCATATATTTT. This sequence encodes CASSFRGSGNTIYF. The V and J genes are TRBV9 and TRBJ1-3; 7 bases map to TRBD1. CDR1 and CDR2 from the germline V gene are SGDLS and YYNGEE. The CDR3 extends over 14 amino acids. V was pared by 4 bases and J by 1 base, with 2 bases of the junction left unmatched.

V is TRBV7-8 and J is TRBJ1-1, with D perhaps matching TRBD1 (5 bases). The germline gives CDR1 SGHVS, CDR2 FQNEAQ. The CDR3 is made up of 14 amino acids. The V gene lost 3 bases and the J gene lost 1 base, with 9 bases spanning the gap. CDR3 region: CASSLRQKNTEAFF. As DNA, the CDR3 is TGTGCCAGCAGCTTGCGACAGAAGAACACTGAAGCTTTCTTT.

This clone showed up just once. This chain uses TRBV2 with TRBJ1-6, with D unresolved. This CDR3 contains 14 residues. V lost 5 bases to trimming and J lost 13 bases, with 18 bases between them. Germline CDR1 is SNHLY and CDR2 is FYNNEI. CDR3: CASSLTLLGDPLHF. Written as DNA, the CDR3 is TGTGCCAGCAGTCTTACATTGTTAGGTGATCCCCTCCACTTT.

With respect to this clone: The sample holds other DNA sequences that translate to the same CDR3. The chain is built from TRBV9 and TRBJ2-1; no clear D gene. V shed 3 bases and J shed 0 bases, with 7 bases lying between them. The germline V gene has CDR1 SGDLS and CDR2 YYNGEE. The CDR3 contains 14 residues. CDR3 in DNA: TGTGCCAGCAGCGCTCTCGGCTCCTACAATGAGCAGTTCTTC. Protein: CASSALGSYNEQFF. Full variable domain (rest looked up from reference TRBV9 and TRBJ2-1): DSGVTQTPKHLITATGQRVTLRCSPRSGDLSVYWYQQSLDQGLQFLIQYYNGEERAKGNILERFSAQQFPDLHSELNLSSLELGDSALYFCASSALGSYNEQFFGPGTRLTVL.

J is TRBJ2-7 and V is TRBV6-1; perhaps D is TRBD1 or TRBD2 (5 bases each). The CDR3 is 14 amino acids. V dropped 3 bases and J dropped 2 bases, with 11 bases sitting between them. CDR1 MNHNS and CDR2 SASEGT come from the germline V gene. CDR3 sequence: CASSDGGPAYEQYF. The CDR3 DNA sequence: TGTGCCAGCAGTGATGGGGGACCGGCCTACGAGCAGTACTTC.

The chain has TRBV5-1 and TRBJ2-5; possible D gene TRBD2, 6 bases. The CDR3 runs to 16 residues. Trimming left V 2 bases short and J 3 bases short, with 17 bases between. CDR1 is SGHRS, CDR2 YFSETQ, per germline. CDR3 residues: CASSFRDFSSEETQYF. CDR3 DNA: TGCGCCAGCAGCTTCCGGGACTTCTCTTCCGAAGAGACCCAGTACTTC. Drawing the rest from reference TRBV5-1 and TRBJ2-5, the complete variable domain is KAGVTQTPRYLIKTRGQQVTLSCSPISGHRSVSWYQQTPGQGLQFLFEYFSETQRNKGNFPGRFSGRQFSNSRSEMNVSTLELGDSALYLCASSFRDFSSEETQYFGPGTRLLVL.

The chain couples TRBV30 to TRBJ2-7, with unresolved D. V was cut by 4 bases and J by 0 bases, with 16 bases left in between. Per the germline V gene, CDR1 is GTSNPN and CDR2 is SVGIG (reference sequence). This CDR3 contains 15 residues. The CDR3 loop is CAWTQRLGFSYEQYF. In nucleotides, the CDR3 is TGTGCCTGGACCCAACGATTAGGATTCTCCTACGAGCAGTACTTC.

This clone was recorded a few times. The V call is TRBV2, the J call TRBJ2-5; 7 bases are shared with TRBD2. Germline CDR1 reads SNHLY; CDR2 reads FYNNEI. The CDR3 covers 14 residues. With V trimmed by 7 bases and J by 5 bases, 10 bases remained unmatched. CDR3 sequence: CASIKWGGGETQYF. CDR3 nucleotides: TGTGCCAGCATTAAATGGGGGGGAGGGGAGACCCAGTACTTC. The whole variable domain, filled in from reference TRBV2 and TRBJ2-5, reads EPEVTQTPSHQVTQMGQEVILRCVPISNHLYFYWYRQILGQKVEFLVSFYNNEISEKSEIFDDQFSVERPDGSNFTLKIRSTKLEDSAMYFCASIKWGGGETQYFGPGTRLLVL.

The chain combines TRBV6-6 with TRBJ2-3; D is possibly TRBD2 (6 bases). The V and J ends lost 5 bases and 2 bases respectively, with 8 bases between them. The CDR3 contains 13 residues. Germline CDR1 reads MNHNY; CDR2 reads SVGAGI (reference sequence). CDR3 sequence: CASSVGLTDTQYF. CDR3 nucleotides: TGTGCCAGCAGTGTGGGACTCACAGATACGCAGTATTTT.

This chain connects TRBV6-4 to TRBJ2-2, with D maybe TRBD2 (6 bases). V lost 3 bases to trimming and J lost 4 bases, with 15 bases between them. The CDR3 runs to 16 residues. CDR1 MRHNA and CDR2 SNTAGT come from the germline V gene. CDR3 sequence reads: CASSEVPVGGTGELFF. CDR3 sequence (DNA): TGTGCCAGCAGTGAGGTCCCGGTGGGGGGCACCGGGGAGCTGTTTTTT.

The chain has TRBV18 and TRBJ2-5; D unresolved. Germline assignment: CDR1 KGHSH and CDR2 LQKENI. V was shortened by 0 bases and J by 3 bases, with 5 bases between the two germline ends. This CDR3 comprises 13 residues. CDR3 nucleotides: TGTGCCAGCTCACCACCGGGTAAAGAGACCCAGTACTTC. Amino acid sequence: CASSPPGKETQYF.